The sequence of this TCR beta chain was determined in a study of T cell responses to AZD1222 COVID-19 vaccine. Clones were sequenced by immunoSEQ multiplex PCR, and TCRdb holds only the in-frame ones, with some missing. The sample carries 100,000 to 120,000 clones, 87% recorded once. This CDR3 spans 11 amino acids. V was clipped by 6 bases and J by 5 bases, with 10 bases between them. Per germline, CDR1 DFQATT and CDR2 SNEGSKA (reference sequence). As to this clone: The target antigen is unknown.

Study observations and caveats: Only after the peak T cell response were repertoires sampled. Donors were mostly white British, more females; clonal diversity possibly underestimated. Baseline testing showed seropositivity in only six AZD1222 recipients.

The sequence was obtained from an adult in good health. The sample was peripheral blood, taken on day 0 of AZD1222 vaccination. The chain is built from TRBV20-1 and TRBJ2-5; tentatively, D is TRBD2 (6 bases). CDR3 in amino acids: CSAGGSETQYF. CDR3 coding DNA: TGCAGTGCCGGGGGTTCGGAGACCCAGTACTTC.